Reported below is one TCR beta chain. What it binds is unknown. HIV-negative, healthy adults without recent acute infections or vaccinations were the donors. Within Nashville, Tennessee resided all donors, each a Caucasian adult. CD4+ cell separation produced CD45RA+ naive and CD45RA-negative memory subsets. The data were taken from a study of shared clonotypes between healthy human individuals. Study observations and caveats: Expectations were that clonotype sharing among donors would be affected by sequencing depth.

This CDR3 has 14 residues. V trimming: 4 bases; J trimming: 4 bases; junction bases outside the gene matches: 4. Germline assignment: CDR1 KGHSH and CDR2 LQKENI. Generated by immunoSEQ multiplex PCR, the TCRdb table keeps only in-frame clones and is missing some. The data show 1,400,000 or so clones, 98% seen once. The sequenced sample was naive CD4+ T cells sorted from blood. As for subset: CD45RA+ positively selected. V gene TRBV18 combines with J gene TRBJ1-5; 7 positions match TRBD1. The receptor's source is a man aged 25 to 45 in good health. The CDR3 DNA reads TGTGCCAGCTCACTTCGACAGGGAAATCAGCCCCAGCATTTT. It specifies CASSLRQGNQPQHF.